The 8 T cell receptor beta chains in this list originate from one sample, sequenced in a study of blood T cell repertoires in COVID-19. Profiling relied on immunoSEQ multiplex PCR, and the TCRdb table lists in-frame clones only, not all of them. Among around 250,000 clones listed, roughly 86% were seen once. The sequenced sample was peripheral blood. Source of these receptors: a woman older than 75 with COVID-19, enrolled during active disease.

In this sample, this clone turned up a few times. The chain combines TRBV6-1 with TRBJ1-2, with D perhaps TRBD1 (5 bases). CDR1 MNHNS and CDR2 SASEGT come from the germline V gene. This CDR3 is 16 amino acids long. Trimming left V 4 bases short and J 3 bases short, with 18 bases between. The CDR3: CASSGGGRGLDYGYTF. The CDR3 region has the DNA TGTGCCAGCAGTGGGGGGGGAAGAGGCCTAGACTATGGCTACACCTTC.

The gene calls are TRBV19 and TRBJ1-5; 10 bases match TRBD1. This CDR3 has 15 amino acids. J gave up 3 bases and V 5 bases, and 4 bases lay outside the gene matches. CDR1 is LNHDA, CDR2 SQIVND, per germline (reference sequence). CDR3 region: CASSGGQGPNQPQHF. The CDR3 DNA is TGTGCCAGTAGTGGGGGACAGGGGCCCAATCAGCCCCAGCATTTT.

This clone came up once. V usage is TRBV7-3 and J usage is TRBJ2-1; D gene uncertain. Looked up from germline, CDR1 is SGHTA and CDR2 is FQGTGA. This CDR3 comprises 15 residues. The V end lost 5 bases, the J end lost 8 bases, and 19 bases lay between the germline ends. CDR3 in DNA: TGTGCCAGCAGCCAAACCCCCCTGGCTCCCCATGAGCAGTTCTTC. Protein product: CASSQTPLAPHEQFF.

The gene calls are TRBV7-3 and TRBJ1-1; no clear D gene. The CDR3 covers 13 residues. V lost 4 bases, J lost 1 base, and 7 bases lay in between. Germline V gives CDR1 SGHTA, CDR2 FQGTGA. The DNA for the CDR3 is TGTGCCAGCAGCTCTCGACAGAACACTGAAGCTTTCTTT. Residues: CASSSRQNTEAFF.

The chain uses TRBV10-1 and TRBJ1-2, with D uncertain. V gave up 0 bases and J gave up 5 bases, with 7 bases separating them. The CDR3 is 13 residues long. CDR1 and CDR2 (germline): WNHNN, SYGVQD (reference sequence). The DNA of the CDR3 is TGCGCCAGCAGTGAGTCGAGAGGGTATGGCTACACCTTC. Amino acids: CASSESRGYGYTF.

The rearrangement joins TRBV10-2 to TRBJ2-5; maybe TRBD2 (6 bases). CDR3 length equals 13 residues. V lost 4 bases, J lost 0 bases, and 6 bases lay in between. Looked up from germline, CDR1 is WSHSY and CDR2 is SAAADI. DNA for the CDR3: TGCGCCAGCAGTGGGGACTACCAAGAGACCCAGTACTTC. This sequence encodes CASSGDYQETQYF.

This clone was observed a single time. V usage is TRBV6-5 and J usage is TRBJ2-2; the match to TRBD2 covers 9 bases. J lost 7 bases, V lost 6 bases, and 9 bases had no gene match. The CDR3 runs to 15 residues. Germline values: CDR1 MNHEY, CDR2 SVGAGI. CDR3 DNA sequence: TGTGCCAGCAGCCGGGGGACTAGCATAATCGGGGAGCTGTTTTTT. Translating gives CASSRGTSIIGELFF.

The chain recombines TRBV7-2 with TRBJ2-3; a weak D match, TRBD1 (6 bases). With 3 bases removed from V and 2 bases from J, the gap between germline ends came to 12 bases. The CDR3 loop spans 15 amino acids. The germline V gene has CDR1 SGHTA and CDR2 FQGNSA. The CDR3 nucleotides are TGTGCCAGCAGCTTTCCCGGACAGACCACAGATACGCAGTATTTT. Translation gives CASSFPGQTTDTQYF.